This record covers a single TCR beta chain. The data are from a study of T cell changes during pregnancy in multiple sclerosis. Produced via immunoSEQ multiplex PCR; TCRdb's table is partial and in-frame only. The top ten hold approximately 0.58% of the sample, which has under 85,000 clones, less than 95% seen once. Looked up from germline, CDR1 is MNHEY and CDR2 is SMNVEV (reference sequence). V gave up 6 bases and J gave up 3 bases, with 23 bases separating them. This CDR3 spans 17 amino acids. Sequences were derived from peripheral blood, sampled in the third trimester of pregnancy. The receptor comes from a female donor with multiple sclerosis, enrolled in a pregnancy study. V usage is TRBV27 and J usage is TRBJ1-1; D possibly corresponds to TRBD1 (6 bases). The CDR3 region has the DNA TGTGCCAGCAGCGTTATGCCCTCACAGGGTGGGGACACTGAAGCTTTCTTT. It encodes CASSVMPSQGGDTEAFF.